The entry that follows covers one TCR beta chain sequence. There is no known antigen for this receptor. Per-base qualities were not stored, and no clone one base away is much larger. The sample comes from a study of T cells after yellow fever vaccination (dated by TCRdb to between 2019 and 2020). In the study overall: The SMART-Seq v4 Ultra Low Input RNA kit was used to prepare libraries from fractions with low cell numbers. To follow T-cell clones before and after both primary and booster YFV17D yellow fever vaccination, bulk TCR alpha and beta repertoires underwent longitudinal sequencing. Two healthy male donors, one aged 18 to 29 and one aged 30 to 40 years, were included in the cohort. Blood was collected at multiple timepoints before and after primary and secondary immunization, and bulk PBMC replicates and cell subsets were isolated.

Per the publication, the treatment or condition label means: live attenuated yellow fever vaccine strain. At each blood-draw timepoint, two biological replicates of bulk PBMCs were obtained. PBMCs were isolated from peripheral blood using a standard Ficoll-Paque protocol. TriZol was used to extract RNA from bulk PBMCs, from CD4 and CD8 fractions, and from dextramer-positive and dextramer-negative fractions. Beyond this particular receptor, the publication reports: The secondary T-cell response was weaker than the primary response but faster, peaking on day 5 instead of day 15. Because the study included only two donors, the extent to which the findings can be generalized is limited. A small share of clonotypes occurred in both CD4 and CD8 compartments, likely arising from convergent recombination. Computational filtering was required because FACS-sorted repertoires could contain abundant contaminating clonotypes from the bulk population. After the booster, most clones that had expanded after primary vaccination were detected again (approximately 97% of CD4 and around nine tenths of CD8), suggesting broad maintenance of memory.

Synthesis of TCR cDNA relied on 5'RACE template switching, a step that introduced a universal primer site along with unique molecular identifiers. Priming of cDNA synthesis was performed from both the TCR alpha and TCR beta constant segments. Library amplification involved two PCR steps, and the second step added sample barcodes and sequencing adapters. Sequencing of libraries was performed on Illumina HiSeq 2500 (2x100 bp) or NovaSeq (2x150 bp). The original methods were these. Demultiplexing of reads and collapsing into UMI consensus sequences were performed with MIGEC, and V(D)J alignment was carried out with MiXCR. Vaccine-responding clonotypes were identified with edgeR using replicate PBMC samples, with FDR below 0.01 and a log2 fold change above 5 up to day 15 being required. Each bulk clonotype was labeled CD4 or CD8 based on which sequenced repertoire, CD4 or CD8, contained the clonotype at higher abundance. TCRdb reran the public reads through fastp at Q25 and MiXCR, keeping productive beta chains. Rows are combined by CDR3 protein, so each entry shows the most common genes and DNA. These V and J calls rely on TCRdb rather than the paper's analysis. For this sample there are roughly 310,000 distinct CDR3 sequences; 8.7% appear just once. The top ten constitute roughly 18% of the sample.

V is pared back by 7 bases and J by 7 bases, with 17 bases lying between the germline termini. The CDR3 sequence holds 15 residues, the cysteine and phenylalanine included. The kept DNA is CDR3 alone, 45 bases in frame from the first base. CDR1 LNHDA and CDR2 SQIVND were looked up in the germline V gene (reference sequence). In this chain, TRBV19 is recombined with TRBJ1-6; TRBD1 is possibly the D segment (6 matching bases). The receptor was derived from a man aged 18 to 29 who received the YFV17D yellow fever vaccine. The source was PBMCs, collected on the day of the first yellow fever vaccination. The CDR3 sequence is CASTSEQGENSPLHF. Here is the DNA: TGTGCCAGTACTTCAGAACAGGGAGAGAATTCACCCCTCCACTTT.